The 8 T cell receptor beta chains reported below all come from one sample, sequenced in a study of cytomegalovirus exposure and HLA in healthy donors. Both 60 Vbeta primers and 13 Jbeta primers went into the PCR. TCRdb's copy holds only in-frame clones and misses some; the assay was immunoSEQ multiplex PCR. The table lists fewer than 200,000 clones, roughly three quarters of them singletons. Sequencing used PBMCs. The receptors originated from a man aged 18 to 30 in good health and CMV-seropositive.

J is TRBJ1-2 and V is TRBV11-2; possible D gene TRBD1, 6 bases. The length of the CDR3 is 18 residues. Trimming took 0 bases from V and 1 from J, leaving 18 bases between them. Germline V lookup: CDR1 SGHAT, CDR2 FQNNGV. The CDR3, as DNA: TGTGCCAGCAGCTTAGATCTGGGAGGGGGTTCCTTTAACTATGGCTACACCTTC. It is translated as CASSLDLGGGSFNYGYTF.

The rearrangement links TRBV7-2 to TRBJ2-7; possible D gene TRBD2, 6 bases. The CDR3 totals 14 residues. Germline values: CDR1 SGHTA, CDR2 FQGNSA. Trimming removed 5 bases from V and 0 bases from J, with 11 bases in between. As DNA, the CDR3 is TGTGCCAGCAGCCCGGGACTGCACTCCTACGAGCAGTACTTC. It is translated as CASSPGLHSYEQYF.

The V and J genes are TRBV13 and TRBJ1-3; D perhaps matches TRBD1 (6 bases). Trimming pared 0 bases from V and 4 bases from J, leaving 10 bases between. The CDR3 length is 15 residues. Germline V CDR1 and CDR2: PRHDT, FYEKMQ (reference sequence). CDR3 sequence reads: CASSLGGARGNTIYF. As DNA, the CDR3 is TGTGCCAGCAGCTTAGGGGGGGCGAGAGGAAACACCATATATTTT.

The CDR3, as DNA: TGTGCCAGTAGTACAGGGACAATGACTGAAGCTTTCTTT. Translated, it gives CASSTGTMTEAFF. V is TRBV19 and J is TRBJ1-1, with D maybe TRBD1 (6 bases). The CDR3 consists of 13 residues. Germline values: CDR1 LNHDA, CDR2 SQIVND (reference sequence). V was trimmed by 4 bases and J by 5 bases, leaving 11 bases between them.

The rearrangement joins TRBV18 to TRBJ2-7, with 7 positions matching TRBD1. The CDR3 contains 14 residues. Trimming at V came to 3 bases and at J to 5 bases, leaving 7 bases not matched to a gene. Germline CDR1 reads KGHSH; CDR2 reads LQKENI. The CDR3 sequence is CASSPGQEIHEQYF. CDR3 coding DNA: TGTGCCAGCTCACCCGGACAGGAGATCCACGAGCAGTACTTC.

The chain is built from TRBV5-1 and TRBJ2-1; 9 bases are shared with TRBD2. The CDR3 extends over 15 amino acids. Unmatched junction bases numbered 5, after V lost 0 bases and J lost 7 bases. Germline CDR1 SGHRS, CDR2 YFSETQ. DNA of the CDR3: TGCGCCAGCAGCTTGGGCGGGGGGGCCTGGAATGAGCAGTTCTTC. It specifies CASSLGGGAWNEQFF.

The J gene is TRBJ1-1, the V gene TRBV11-1; D uncertain. In germline, CDR1 is SGHAT, CDR2 FQDESV (reference sequence). The CDR3 consists of 13 residues. V dropped 3 bases and J dropped 8 bases, with 13 bases sitting between them. The CDR3 reads CASSFGTRGEAFF. In DNA, the CDR3 is TGTGCCAGCAGCTTCGGTACCCGCGGGGAAGCTTTCTTT.

This sequence joins TRBV14 and TRBJ1-1, with D tentatively TRBD1 (5 bases). The CDR3 totals 14 residues. Trimming removed 1 base from V and 4 bases from J, with 10 bases in between. In germline, CDR1 is SGHDN, CDR2 FVKESK. For the CDR3, the DNA is TGTGCCAGCAGCCAAGGGGGCTGGAGCACTGAAGCTTTCTTT. Translation gives CASSQGGWSTEAFF.